The clone carrying this T cell receptor beta chain was seen once. The table came from immunoSEQ multiplex PCR; TCRdb's copy has only in-frame clones and leaves some out. The sample comprises more than 85,000 clones, 70% to 80% of which are singletons, and 20% to 25% rests with the top ten. The sample is drawn from a study of cytotoxic CD8 clonotypes in ibrutinib-treated CLL. Study in general: Responses comprised some 24 partial and 2 complete; at median approximately 72 months, approximately 15 remained remitted and some twelve progressed. There were, on average, approximately 250,000 productive templates and 85,000 to 95,000 productive rearrangements per sample.

Trimming stripped 8 bases from V and 7 bases from J, with 23 bases between. Germline V CDR1 and CDR2: SGHVS, FQNEAQ. There are 15 residues in the CDR3. The chain couples TRBV7-8 to TRBJ1-1; perhaps TRBD1 as D (5 bases). This clonotype originated in a human donor with chronic lymphocytic leukemia. This specimen consisted of PBMCs, obtained after 24 months of ibrutinib treatment. CDR3 loop: CASYTRGVGIDEAFF. The CDR3 region has the DNA TGTGCCAGCTACACTAGGGGCGTCGGAATTGATGAAGCTTTCTTT.